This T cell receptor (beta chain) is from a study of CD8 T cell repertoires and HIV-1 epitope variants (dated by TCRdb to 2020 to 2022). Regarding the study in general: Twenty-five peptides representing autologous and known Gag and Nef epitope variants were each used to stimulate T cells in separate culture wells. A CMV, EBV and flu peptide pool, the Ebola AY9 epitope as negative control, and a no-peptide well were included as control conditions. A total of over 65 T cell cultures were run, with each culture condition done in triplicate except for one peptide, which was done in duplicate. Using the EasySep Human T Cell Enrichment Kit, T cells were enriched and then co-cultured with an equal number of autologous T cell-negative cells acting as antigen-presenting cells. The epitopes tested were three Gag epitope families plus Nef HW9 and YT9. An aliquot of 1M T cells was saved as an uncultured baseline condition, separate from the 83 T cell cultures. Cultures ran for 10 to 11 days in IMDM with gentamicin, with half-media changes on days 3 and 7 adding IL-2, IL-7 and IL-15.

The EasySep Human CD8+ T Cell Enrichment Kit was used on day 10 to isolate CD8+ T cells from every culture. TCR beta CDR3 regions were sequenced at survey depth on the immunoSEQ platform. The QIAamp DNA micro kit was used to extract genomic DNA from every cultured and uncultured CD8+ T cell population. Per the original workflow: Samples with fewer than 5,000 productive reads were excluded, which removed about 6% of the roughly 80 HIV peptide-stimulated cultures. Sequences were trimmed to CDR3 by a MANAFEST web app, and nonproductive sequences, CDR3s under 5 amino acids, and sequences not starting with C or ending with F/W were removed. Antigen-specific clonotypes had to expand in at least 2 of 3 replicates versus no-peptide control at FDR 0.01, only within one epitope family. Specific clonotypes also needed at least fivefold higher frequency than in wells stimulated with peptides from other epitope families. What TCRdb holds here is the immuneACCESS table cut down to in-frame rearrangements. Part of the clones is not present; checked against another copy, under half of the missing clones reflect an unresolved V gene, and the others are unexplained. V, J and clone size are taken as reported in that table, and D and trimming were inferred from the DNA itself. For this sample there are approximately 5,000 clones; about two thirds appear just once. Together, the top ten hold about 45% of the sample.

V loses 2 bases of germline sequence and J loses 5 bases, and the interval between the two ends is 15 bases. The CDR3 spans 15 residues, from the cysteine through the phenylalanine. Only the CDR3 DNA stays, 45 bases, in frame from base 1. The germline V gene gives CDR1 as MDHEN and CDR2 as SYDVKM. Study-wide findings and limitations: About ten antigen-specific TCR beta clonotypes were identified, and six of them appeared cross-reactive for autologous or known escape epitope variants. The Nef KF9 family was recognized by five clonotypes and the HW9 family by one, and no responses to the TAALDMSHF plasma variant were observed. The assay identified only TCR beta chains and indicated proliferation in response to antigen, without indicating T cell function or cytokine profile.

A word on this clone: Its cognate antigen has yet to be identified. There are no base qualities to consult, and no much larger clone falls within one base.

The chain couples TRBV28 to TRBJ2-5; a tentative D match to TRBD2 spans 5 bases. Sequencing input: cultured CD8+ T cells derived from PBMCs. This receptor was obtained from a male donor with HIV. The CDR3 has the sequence CASSLTVEGMETQYF. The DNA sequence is TGTGCCAGCAGTTTAACCGTAGAGGGAATGGAGACCCAGTACTTC.